The clone carrying this TCR beta chain appeared many times. Assay: immunoSEQ multiplex PCR; the TCRdb copy retains only in-frame clones and omits some. The profile shows roughly 90,000 clones, roughly 80% of them singletons. These data come from a study of blood T cell repertoires in COVID-19. The germline V and J ends were trimmed by 2 bases and 3 bases, with 8 bases remaining between them. The CDR3 totals 14 residues. Germline CDR1 is MNHEY and CDR2 is SMNVEV (reference sequence). The rearrangement uses TRBV27 and TRBJ2-1; no clear D. The TCR comes from a woman in her sixties or seventies with acute or convalescent COVID-19. The sequenced sample consisted of peripheral blood. CDR3 protein: CASSLRRGYNEQFF. The CDR3 bases are TGTGCCAGCAGTTTAAGGCGCGGCTACAATGAGCAGTTCTTC.